A single sample gave rise to the 18 T cell receptor beta chains below, sequenced in a study of cytomegalovirus exposure and HLA in healthy donors. Measured with immunoSEQ multiplex PCR; TCRdb has only the in-frame clones, and not every one. The profile shows about 160,000 clones, approximately 86% of them singletons. The sequenced sample consisted of PBMCs. All receptors derive from a woman between 18 and 29 years old in good health and CMV-seronegative.

The rearrangement links TRBV5-6 to TRBJ1-5, with D unclear. CDR3 length: 16 residues. Between the trimmed V and J ends, which lost 2 bases and 0 bases, there was a span of 12 bases. Per germline, CDR1 SGHDT and CDR2 YYEEEE. CDR3 in amino acids: CASSLNYRSSNQPQHF. CDR3 DNA: TGTGCCAGCAGCTTAAATTACAGATCTAGCAATCAGCCCCAGCATTTT.

The V call is TRBV28, the J call TRBJ1-2; TRBD1 is a possible D gene (6 bases). CDR1 is MDHEN, CDR2 SYDVKM, per germline. There are 14 residues in the CDR3. V dropped 6 bases and J dropped 5 bases, with 16 bases sitting between them. CDR3 region: CASRPGGSGYGYTF. The CDR3 nucleotides read TGTGCCAGCAGGCCGGGGGGCTCAGGTTATGGCTACACCTTC.

The chain recombines TRBV25-1 with TRBJ1-1; no reliable D call. The V end was cut by 5 bases, the J end by 7 bases, with 17 bases between. CDR3 length: 14 residues. Germline V gene sequence: CDR1 MGHDK, CDR2 SYGVNS. The CDR3 sequence is CASSPPGGLFEAFF. The CDR3 region has the DNA TGTGCCAGCAGTCCCCCGGGAGGTCTATTTGAAGCTTTCTTT.

Only a few counts were recorded for this clone. The chain links TRBV20-1 to TRBJ2-5, with D tentatively TRBD2 (5 bases). CDR3 length: 11 residues. Germline lookup yields CDR1 DFQATT and CDR2 SNEGSKA (reference sequence). V was shortened by 1 base and J by 6 bases, with 6 bases between the two germline ends. The CDR3 DNA follows: TGCAGTGCTAGAGCGGGGAAGACCCAGTACTTC. Its translation: CSARAGKTQYF.

The gene calls are TRBV5-5 and TRBJ1-6; 8 bases agree with TRBD1. V was clipped by 1 base and J by 0 bases; unmatched bases: 6. The germline gives CDR1 SGHKS, CDR2 YYEKEE (reference sequence). The CDR3 contains 18 residues. The CDR3 region has the DNA TGTGCCAGCAGCTTGACAGGGGGAACGAGCTCCTATAATTCACCCCTCCACTTT. As protein: CASSLTGGTSSYNSPLHF.

This clone was seen only once. CDR3 bases: TGTGCCAGCAGCTTAGAGATACATAGAACAGGGGCTGAAGCTTTCTTT. Residues: CASSLEIHRTGAEAFF. The chain employs TRBV7-6 and TRBJ1-1; 7 nucleotides align to TRBD1. The CDR3 spans 16 residues. CDR1 SGHVS and CDR2 FNYEAQ come from the germline V gene. V gave up 1 base and J gave up 6 bases; unmatched junction bases: 11.

The rearrangement uses TRBV2 and TRBJ1-5, with D perhaps matching TRBD1 (6 bases). Trimming took 3 bases from V and 1 from J, leaving 10 bases between them. Germline CDR1 and CDR2: SNHLY and FYNNEI. This CDR3 region has 15 residues. The CDR3: CASSDWTASNQPQHF. Written as DNA, the CDR3 is TGTGCCAGCAGTGACTGGACAGCAAGCAATCAGCCCCAGCATTTT.

The rearrangement uses TRBV5-1 and TRBJ2-1; TRBD2 aligns across 9 bases. V lost 3 bases and J lost 6; bases outside the gene matches: 7. This CDR3 is built from 15 residues. Germline V CDR1 and CDR2: SGHRS, YFSETQ. Here the CDR3 DNA reads TGCGCCAGCAGCTCATTAGCGGGAGCCTCCAATGAGCAGTTCTTC. It translates to CASSSLAGASNEQFF. The full variable domain, rest sourced from reference TRBV5-1 and TRBJ2-1, is KAGVTQTPRYLIKTRGQQVTLSCSPISGHRSVSWYQQTPGQGLQFLFEYFSETQRNKGNFPGRFSGRQFSNSRSEMNVSTLELGDSALYLCASSSLAGASNEQFFGPGTRLTVL.

The chain employs TRBV5-6 and TRBJ1-5; 9 bases are shared with TRBD1. This CDR3 region has 16 residues. V shed 2 bases, J shed 2 bases, and the junction held 5 bases outside the gene matches. CDR1 is SGHDT and CDR2 is YYEEEE in the germline V gene. The CDR3, as DNA: TGTGCCAGCAGCTTACAGGGGGCGGTGGGCAATCAGCCCCAGCATTTT. Its translation: CASSLQGAVGNQPQHF.

This clone was counted a single time. V usage is TRBV25-1 and J usage is TRBJ1-4; D is uncertain. The CDR3 contains 14 residues. Per the germline V gene, CDR1 is MGHDK and CDR2 is SYGVNS. With 6 bases removed from V and 6 bases from J, the gap between germline ends came to 14 bases. CDR3 sequence reads: CASSLPGPHEKLFF. The CDR3 DNA follows: TGTGCCAGCAGCCTCCCTGGCCCCCATGAAAAACTGTTTTTT.

The chain has TRBV10-3 and TRBJ2-7, with 11 bases matching TRBD1. The germline gives CDR1 ENHRY, CDR2 SYGVKD. This CDR3 has 18 amino acids. The V gene end was trimmed by 2 bases and the J gene end by 3 bases; junction bases not matched to a gene: 12. In DNA form, the CDR3 reads TGTGCCATCAGTGAGGGAATTAGACGGGACAGGGGGTTCTACGAGCAGTACTTC. Translating gives CAISEGIRRDRGFYEQYF.

The chain is built from TRBV9 and TRBJ2-1; TRBD2 matches 10 bases. Per the germline V gene, CDR1 is SGDLS and CDR2 is YYNGEE. The V and J ends lost 4 bases and 15 bases, in that order; junction bases with no gene match: 16. The CDR3 covers 15 residues. This CDR3 reads CASSFSGSGGPPAFF. The CDR3 DNA follows: TGTGCCAGCAGCTTCAGTGGTAGCGGGGGGCCACCCGCGTTCTTC.

V is TRBV9 and J is TRBJ1-4; D is undetermined. Trimming shortened V by 0 bases and J by 4 bases, and 10 bases separated the two germline ends. The CDR3 is 15 residues long. Germline CDR1 is SGDLS and CDR2 is YYNGEE. The CDR3 sequence: CASSVGVQVNEKLFF. The CDR3 nucleotides read TGTGCCAGCAGCGTAGGGGTGCAGGTTAATGAAAAACTGTTTTTT.

The J gene is TRBJ1-4, the V gene TRBV30; D perhaps matches TRBD1 (6 bases). Trimming pared 5 bases from V and 0 bases from J, leaving 10 bases between. Germline V gives CDR1 GTSNPN, CDR2 SVGIG (reference sequence). The CDR3 spans 14 residues. The DNA of the CDR3 is TGTGCCTGGGATAGGACAGCAACTAATGAAAAACTGTTTTTT. Its protein is CAWDRTATNEKLFF.

J is TRBJ2-2 and V is TRBV7-8, with no clear D. Per germline, CDR1 SGHVS and CDR2 FQNEAQ. The CDR3 contains 15 residues. V was pared by 8 bases and J by 0 bases, with 13 bases between. CDR3 sequence (DNA): TGTGCCAGCTCCGTAATCCAGTCGAACACCGGGGAGCTGTTTTTT. This codes for CASSVIQSNTGELFF.

V usage is TRBV18 and J usage is TRBJ2-5; D gene uncertain. The germline V and J ends were trimmed by 0 bases and 3 bases, with 8 bases remaining between them. The CDR3 is 14 amino acids. Germline V gives CDR1 KGHSH, CDR2 LQKENI. The CDR3 DNA is TGTGCCAGCTCACCACCGGGCACCAAAGAGACCCAGTACTTC. Translating gives CASSPPGTKETQYF.

The genes are TRBV7-2 and TRBJ2-7; 7 bases agree with TRBD1. In germline, CDR1 is SGHTA, CDR2 FQGNSA. The CDR3 runs to 15 residues. Unmatched junction bases numbered 6, after V lost 0 bases and J lost 4 bases. This chain's CDR3 is CASSLAGEQGYEQYF. Here the CDR3 DNA reads TGTGCCAGCAGCTTAGCGGGTGAACAGGGGTACGAGCAGTACTTC.

The V and J genes are TRBV7-9 and TRBJ1-4, with D possibly matching TRBD1 (5 bases). The ends were cut back, 0 bases at V and 4 bases at J, with 12 bases in the middle. CDR1 SEHNR and CDR2 FQNEAQ come from the germline V gene (reference sequence). This CDR3 region has 16 residues. The CDR3 coding sequence is TGTGCCAGCAGCTTAGCTTGGGGCGGCCTTAATGAAAAACTGTTTTTT. This codes for CASSLAWGGLNEKLFF.